Each of the 31 T cell receptor beta chains below was sequenced from the same sample in a study of preoperative IRX-2 immunotherapy in early breast cancer. TCRdb keeps only in-frame clones here, not all; method: immunoSEQ multiplex PCR. Here the sample spans about 98,000 clones, 70% to 90% being singletons. Documented treatment: preoperative locoregional IRX-2 cytokine immunotherapy. The input for sequencing was tumor tissue, taken after IRX-2 immunotherapy. These receptors all come from a human donor with breast cancer.

The chain recombines TRBV5-1 with TRBJ2-5, with D possibly being TRBD2 (6 bases). This CDR3 is built from 17 residues. The ends were cut back, 0 bases at V and 5 bases at J, with 20 bases in the middle. The germline CDR1 and CDR2 sequences are SGHRS and YFSETQ. Written as DNA, the CDR3 is TGCGCCAGCAGCTTGGCCGGGGGAAGGGACGAGTGGGAGACCCAGTACTTC. It specifies CASSLAGGRDEWETQYF.

V gene TRBV1 combines with J gene TRBJ1-2; TRBD1, the D gene given by the table, was not confirmed from the DNA. TRBV1 is deemed a pseudogene. This CDR3 region has 16 residues. CDR3 bases: TGCGCCAGCAGCCAAGTCTCGGGGACAGCGAGCTATGGCTACACCTTC. Its protein product is CASSQVSGTASYGYTF.

This clone was observed a single time. V is TRBV11-3 and J is TRBJ2-2; D call uncertain. The CDR3 runs to 15 residues. Per germline, CDR1 SGHNT and CDR2 YENEEA. V lost 3 bases and J lost 0, with 8 bases in between. The CDR3 spells CASSFLGTNTGELFF. In DNA, the CDR3 is TGTGCCAGCAGCTTCCTTGGGACGAACACCGGGGAGCTGTTTTTT. The variable domain in full, completed from reference TRBV11-3 and TRBJ2-2, reads EAGVVQSPRYKIIEKKQPVAFWCNPISGHNTLYWYLQNLGQGPELLIRYENEEAVDDSQLPKDRFSAERLKGVDSTLKIQPAELGDSAVYLCASSFLGTNTGELFFGEGSRLTVL.

The genes are TRBV6-8 and TRBJ1-1; D uncertain. The germline CDR1 and CDR2 sequences are MNHGY and SAAAGT. CDR3 length: 14 residues. The CDR3 region has the DNA TGTGTCATAGGAGGTACCATCATGAACACTGAAGCTTTCTTT. Its protein is CVIGGTIMNTEAFF.

Details on this clone: This clone may be a read error of a much larger clone one base away. Other nucleotide sequences from this sample produce the same CDR3. V usage is TRBV6-8 and J usage is TRBJ2-1, with 9 bases lining up with TRBD2. The germline gives CDR1 MNHGY, CDR2 SAAAGT. The CDR3 loop spans 15 amino acids. The chain's CDR3 is CASSLGRRGGNEQFF. The CDR3 region has the DNA TGTGCCAGCAGTTTGGGGCGGCGGGGGGGTAATGAGCAATTCTTC.

The gene calls are TRBV29-1 and TRBJ2-1, with a weak D call TRBD2 (6 bases). CDR3 size: 16 residues. V was shortened by 5 bases and J by 4 bases, with 21 bases between the two germline ends. Germline CDR1 and CDR2: SQVTM and ANQGSEA. The DNA for the CDR3 is TGCAGCGTTCGTGGGACTGAATATCGTAGATACAATGAGCAGTTCTTC. Amino acids: CSVRGTEYRRYNEQFF.

This clone was seen only once. The V gene is TRBV7-4, the J gene TRBJ2-1; TRBD2 aligns across 11 bases. Germline lookup yields CDR1 SGHVT and CDR2 SQSDAQ. J gave up 2 bases and V 0 bases, and 3 bases lay outside the gene matches. CDR3 length: 17 residues. The CDR3 nucleotides read TGTGCCAGCAGCTTAGCTGTAGCGGGAGGGCCCTACAATGAGCAGTTCTTC. Translated, it gives CASSLAVAGGPYNEQFF.

This clone was recorded once. This sequence joins TRBV11-3 and TRBJ1-5, with D maybe TRBD1 (6 bases). The V end lost 3 bases, the J end lost 0 bases, and 9 bases lay between the germline ends. The CDR3 covers 15 residues. The germline CDR1 and CDR2 sequences are SGHNT and YENEEA. CDR3 protein: CASSFGTLSNQPQHF. The CDR3 region has the DNA TGTGCCAGCAGCTTCGGGACACTTAGCAATCAGCCCCAGCATTTT. Drawing the rest from reference TRBV11-3 and TRBJ1-5, the complete variable domain is EAGVVQSPRYKIIEKKQPVAFWCNPISGHNTLYWYLQNLGQGPELLIRYENEEAVDDSQLPKDRFSAERLKGVDSTLKIQPAELGDSAVYLCASSFGTLSNQPQHFGDGTRLSIL.

The chain couples TRBV7-4 to TRBJ1-2, with a weak D call TRBD1 (5 bases). CDR3 size: 15 residues. The V and J ends lost 5 bases and 1 base respectively, with 14 bases between them. Germline CDR1 SGHVT, CDR2 SQSDAQ. Here the CDR3 reads CASSPWGVDNYGYTF. In DNA, the CDR3 is TGTGCCAGCAGCCCTTGGGGGGTTGATAACTATGGCTACACCTTC.

V usage is TRBV10-2 and J usage is TRBJ1-1; D is unclear. CDR1 is WSHSY and CDR2 is SAAADI in the germline V gene. V was cut by 0 bases and J by 1 base, with 6 bases left in between. The CDR3 consists of 14 residues. The DNA for the CDR3 is TGCGCCAGCAGTGAGTCGCAACGGAACACTGAAGCTTTCTTT. Amino acid sequence: CASSESQRNTEAFF.

The rearrangement joins TRBV6-8 to TRBJ2-1, with D perhaps matching TRBD2 (5 bases). The CDR3 totals 13 residues. Germline assignment: CDR1 MNHGY and CDR2 SAAAGT. Trimming took 7 bases from V and 4 from J, leaving 11 bases between them. CDR3 DNA sequence: TGTGCCAGCACCATTAGCGAGTACAATGAGCAGTTCTTC. Its protein is CASTISEYNEQFF.

The V call is TRBV5-1, the J call TRBJ1-5; D is ambiguous. CDR3 length equals 14 residues. Germline V gene data show CDR1 as SGHRS and CDR2 as YFSETQ. Trimming left V 1 base short and J 3 bases short, with 8 bases between. The CDR3 DNA sequence: TGCGCCAGCAGCTTGCGGGAGCTCAATCAGCCCCAGCATTTT. It yields the protein CASSLRELNQPQHF.

This chain connects TRBV7-6 to TRBJ1-6, with D perhaps matching TRBD1 (6 bases). Germline V lookup: CDR1 SGHVS, CDR2 FNYEAQ. With 3 bases removed from V and 0 bases from J, the gap between germline ends came to 15 bases. The CDR3 consists of 18 residues. Here the CDR3 reads CASSFGGHGSSYNSPLHF. The CDR3 region has the DNA TGTGCCAGCAGCTTCGGGGGGCACGGGAGCTCCTATAATTCACCCCTCCACTTT.

Comment on this clone: The identical CDR3 is also encoded by other nucleotide sequences in the sample. The V and J genes are TRBV5-1 and TRBJ1-4; no reliable D call. CDR1 and CDR2 from the germline V gene are SGHRS and YFSETQ. The ends were cut back, 0 bases at V and 5 bases at J, with 8 bases in the middle. The CDR3 loop spans 14 amino acids. CDR3 nucleotide sequence: TGCGCCAGCAGCTTGGTTGGTTTGAATGAAAAACTGTTTTTT. It specifies CASSLVGLNEKLFF.

The V call is TRBV12-5, the J call TRBJ2-3, with 9 bases fitting TRBD2. Germline V gene sequence: CDR1 LGHNT, CDR2 FRNRAP. With 7 bases clipped from V and 4 bases from J, the junction kept 3 bases outside the gene matches. This CDR3 contains 13 residues. The DNA of the CDR3 is TGTGCTAGTGCCTCTAGCGGGGCAGATACGCAGTATTTT. This sequence encodes CASASSGADTQYF.

This sequence joins TRBV6-8 and TRBJ2-1; tentative D call: TRBD2 (6 bases). Germline CDR1 reads MNHGY; CDR2 reads SAAAGT. The V and J ends lost 4 bases and 7 bases respectively, with 11 bases between them. The CDR3 length is 13 residues. The CDR3 is CASSWPAGNEQFF. The DNA of the CDR3 is TGTGCCAGCAGTTGGCCGGCGGGAAATGAGCAGTTCTTC.

CDR3 amino acids: CASSRQGAHFYGYTF. The CDR3 DNA is TGTGCCAGCTCCCGACAGGGGGCCCATTTCTATGGCTACACCTTC. The chain employs TRBV18 and TRBJ1-2; 10 bases are shared with TRBD1. This CDR3 region has 15 residues. V lost 6 bases to trimming and J lost 4 bases; unmatched junction nucleotides: 8. Germline V gene lookup returns CDR1 KGHSH and CDR2 LQKENI.

The genes are TRBV5-1 and TRBJ2-1; TRBD2 agrees at 11 bases. This CDR3 is built from 15 residues. Trimming removed 4 bases from V and 5 bases from J; junction bases left unmatched: 5. The germline gives CDR1 SGHRS, CDR2 YFSETQ. CDR3 DNA: TGCGCCAGCAGCGCGACTAGCGGGACGAACAATGAGCAGTTCTTC. This encodes CASSATSGTNNEQFF.

This clone was detected only once. The V call is TRBV7-1, the J call TRBJ1-5; possibly TRBD1 for D (5 bases). TRBV7-1 is annotated as an ORF whose role is uncertain. CDR3 length: 15 amino acids. Trimming pared 4 bases from V and 3 bases from J, leaving 13 bases between. CDR3 sequence (DNA): TGTGCCAGCAGCTGGATACGACAGTTCAATCAGCCCCAGCATTTT. Translated: CASSWIRQFNQPQHF.

The V call is TRBV28, the J call TRBJ2-3; D is uncertain. The CDR3 runs 13 residues. V was cut by 4 bases and J by 5 bases, with 10 bases left in between. Germline V CDR1 and CDR2: MDHEN, SYDVKM. CDR3 nucleotide sequence: TGTGCCAGCAGTTACCCAGCAGGAGATACGCAGTATTTT. Translation: CASSYPAGDTQYF.

The chain couples TRBV12-5 to TRBJ1-2; TRBD1 matches at 9 bases. Germline V gene sequence: CDR1 LGHNT, CDR2 FRNRAP. The CDR3 sequence is 15 residues long. The CDR3 spells CASTLLRDRVYGYTF. As DNA, the CDR3 is TGTGCCAGCACCCTATTGAGGGACAGGGTATATGGCTACACCTTC.

This clone is a singleton in its sample. The chain carries TRBV11-1 and TRBJ1-5; D not resolved. The CDR3 covers 15 residues. From germline, CDR1 is SGHAT and CDR2 FQDESV (reference sequence). Trimming removed 5 bases at V and 0 bases at J, with 11 bases between. For the CDR3, the DNA is TGTGCCAGCAGCGCGGACGGTCATAGCAATCAGCCCCAGCATTTT. This encodes CASSADGHSNQPQHF.

This clone occurred a few times. The chain is built from TRBV11-3 and TRBJ1-4; D is unclear. The CDR3 is 18 residues long. The germline CDR1 and CDR2 sequences are SGHNT and YENEEA. Trimming left V 1 base short and J 3 bases short, with 18 bases between. The CDR3 DNA reads as TGTGCCAGCAGCTTAGTGGCGAGAGAGGTCTTGGCTAATGAAAAACTGTTTTTT. This codes for CASSLVAREVLANEKLFF.

This clone showed up just once. One end of the junction does not line up with germline, which may come from a read error. The chain uses TRBV6-8 and TRBJ1-1; D may be TRBD1 (5 bases). Germline V lookup: CDR1 MNHGY, CDR2 SAAAGT. The CDR3 covers 17 residues. The CDR3 region has the DNA TGTGCCATCAGTGCCCCCAGGGAGGGGAACGTGAACACTGAAGCTTTCTTT. Amino acids: CAISAPREGNVNTEAFF.

This clone appeared once. The chain combines TRBV6-8 with TRBJ1-1; a weak D match, TRBD1 (5 bases). Germline CDR1 is MNHGY and CDR2 is SAAAGT. The CDR3 has 14 residues. Trimming left V 5 bases short and J 2 bases short, with 12 bases between. CDR3 sequence (DNA): TGTGCCAGCAGTCCGGGACGGTTAAACACTGAAGCTTTCTTT. Translated, it gives CASSPGRLNTEAFF.

The chain links TRBV28 to TRBJ1-5, with D maybe TRBD1 (6 bases). The CDR3 runs 15 residues. The V gene lost 6 bases and the J gene lost 0 bases, with 12 bases spanning the gap. Germline V lookup: CDR1 MDHEN, CDR2 SYDVKM. The DNA for the CDR3 is TGTGCCAGCAGCTCCAACAGGGCTAGCAATCAGCCCCAGCATTTT. This gives the protein CASSSNRASNQPQHF.

The gene calls are TRBV28 and TRBJ2-1; 10 positions agree with TRBD1. Trimming at V came to 5 bases and at J to 4 bases, leaving 8 bases not matched to a gene. Germline V gene lookup returns CDR1 MDHEN and CDR2 SYDVKM. The CDR3 runs to 16 residues. The CDR3: CASSTPGQGSYNEQFF. CDR3 sequence (DNA): TGTGCCAGCAGTACCCCGGGACAGGGGTCATACAATGAGCAGTTCTTC.

This sequence joins TRBV19 and TRBJ2-7, with D unresolved. V lost 5 bases and J 7 bases, leaving 9 bases between the germline ends. Germline lookup yields CDR1 LNHDA and CDR2 SQIVND (reference sequence). This CDR3 has 11 residues. Written as DNA, the CDR3 is TGTGCCAGTAGTCATCTCGGGGAGCAGTACTTC. It codes for CASSHLGEQYF.

Here the CDR3 DNA reads TGTGCCAGCAGCTTCAGCGGGGGGGCGATGGAAACGCAGTATTTT. It yields the protein CASSFSGGAMETQYF. The chain is built from TRBV11-3 and TRBJ2-3; 10 nucleotides line up with TRBD2. V dropped 3 bases and J dropped 9; count of bases not matched to a gene: 9. This CDR3 is 15 amino acids long. The germline gives CDR1 SGHNT, CDR2 YENEEA.

The V call is TRBV30, the J call TRBJ1-1; D uncertain. Looked up from germline, CDR1 is GTSNPN and CDR2 is SVGIG (reference sequence). The CDR3 is 12 residues long. V was clipped by 4 bases and J by 2 bases, with 8 bases between them. The CDR3: CAWNPGNTEAFF. The CDR3 region has the DNA TGTGCCTGGAATCCTGGTAACACTGAAGCTTTCTTT.

The CDR3 region is CASSSSPLAGVKNEQFF. The DNA of the CDR3 is TGTGCCAGTAGTTCTTCGCCCCTTGCGGGGGTAAAAAATGAGCAGTTCTTC. The chain has TRBV19 and TRBJ2-1; 7 bases map to TRBD2. Looked up from germline, CDR1 is LNHDA and CDR2 is SQIVND (reference sequence). The CDR3 runs 17 residues. The junction had 17 bases not matched to a gene; V was cut back by 5 bases and J by 7 bases.